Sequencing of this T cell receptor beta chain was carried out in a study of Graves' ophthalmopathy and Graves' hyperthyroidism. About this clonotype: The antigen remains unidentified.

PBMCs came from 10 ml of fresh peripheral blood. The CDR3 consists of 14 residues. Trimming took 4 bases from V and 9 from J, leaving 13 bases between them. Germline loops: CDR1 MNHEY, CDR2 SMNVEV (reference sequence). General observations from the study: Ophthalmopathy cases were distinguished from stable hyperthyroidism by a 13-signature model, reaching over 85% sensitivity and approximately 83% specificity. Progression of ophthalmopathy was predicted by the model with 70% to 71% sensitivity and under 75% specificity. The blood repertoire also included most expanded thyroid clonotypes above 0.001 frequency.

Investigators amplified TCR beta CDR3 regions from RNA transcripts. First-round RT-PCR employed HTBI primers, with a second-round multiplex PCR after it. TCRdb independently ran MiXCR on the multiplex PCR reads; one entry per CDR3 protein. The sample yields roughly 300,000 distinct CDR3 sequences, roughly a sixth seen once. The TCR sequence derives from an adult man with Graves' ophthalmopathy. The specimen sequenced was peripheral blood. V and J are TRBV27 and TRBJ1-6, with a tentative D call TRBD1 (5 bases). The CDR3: CASSYGGGRSPLHF. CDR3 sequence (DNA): TGTGCCAGCAGTTATGGGGGAGGACGTTCACCCCTCCACTTT.